This T cell receptor (beta chain) was captured by sequencing in a study of T cells after posttransplantation cyclophosphamide. Study results and caveats: Blood and skin or GI T cell repertoires showed limited TRB overlap. Later post-transplant blood repertoires were often dominated by donor CD8+ memory clones. After PTCy, TRB diversity resembled that of CNI/methotrexate controls.

The CDR3 consists of 15 residues. Trimming took 0 bases from V and 2 from J, leaving 10 bases between them. The V gene's germline CDR1 is SGDLS and CDR2 YYNGEE. For this clone: Its antigen is not known.

Control samples came 1 year after myeloablative marrow transplants with methotrexate plus calcineurin inhibitor. Sequenced by immunoSEQ multiplex PCR; TCRdb stores in-frame clones only, minus some. The sample comprises about 21,000 clones, roughly nine tenths of which are singletons, and under 2% rests with the top ten. The chain links TRBV9 to TRBJ2-3; D unclear. This specimen was PBMCs, taken approximately twelve months after allogeneic stem cell transplant with calcineurin inhibitor and methotrexate. This clonotype originated in a female patient aged 25-40 years who received an allogeneic stem cell transplant from an unrelated donor, was CMV-positive, and had acute and chronic GVHD. Some T cells may possibly be graft donor cells. DNA of the CDR3: TGTGCCAGCAGCGTAGCGGTAGCTGACACAGATACGCAGTATTTT. Amino acids: CASSVAVADTDTQYF.